Detailed here is one TCR beta chain. The sample is drawn from a study of patients and donors after allogeneic stem cell transplantation. There are 20 residues in the CDR3. The germline gives CDR1 MGHRA, CDR2 YSYEKL. Deletions cut 0 bases from V and 0 bases from J, with 22 bases between. Via MiXCR, TCRdb re-called the RT-PCR reads, giving one row per CDR3 protein. The data contain about 28,000 distinct CDR3 sequences, almost 7% of them singletons. This receptor was obtained from a human donor who was either an allogeneic HSCT recipient or a stem cell or donor lymphocyte infusion donor (not recorded which). It is not recorded whose cells these are; they may come from a transplant donor. The sequencing sample was made of blood, either unsorted or a sorted T cell fraction (not recorded which). This sequence joins TRBV4-1 and TRBJ2-3; no reliable D call. The CDR3 DNA follows: TGCGCCAGCAGCCAAGATCTGCACGACCGGGCAGACTCTAGCACAGATACGCAGTATTTT. It is translated as CASSQDLHDRADSSTDTQYF.